The entry below describes one T cell receptor beta chain. From germline, CDR1 is LGHDT and CDR2 YNNKEL (reference sequence). There are 14 residues in the CDR3. The V gene end was trimmed by 4 bases and the J gene end by 4 bases; junction bases not matched to a gene: 4. In the original analysis: Using reference gene primer amplification, nucleated cell counts were estimated. TCRdb's copy holds only in-frame clones and misses some; the assay was immunoSEQ multiplex PCR. D and trimming were read from the DNA, whereas the V and J calls and clone size are those reported in that table. The sample includes fewer than 70,000 clones, about four fifths seen only once; the top ten take 7.5% to 9%. This sample is drawn from a study of blood T cell repertoires in COVID-19. Study context: The United States, Italy and Spain provided the acute and convalescent COVID-19 samples.

Sequencing input: peripheral blood. This receptor was identified in a man aged 45-60 years with active COVID-19. The chain carries TRBV3-1 (or the pseudogene TRBV3-2) and TRBJ2-1; TRBD1 matches 7 bases. CDR3 protein: CASSPGRGYNEQFF. For the CDR3, the DNA is TGTGCCAGCAGCCCGGGCAGGGGGTACAATGAGCAGTTCTTC.